There are many counts of the clone carrying this T cell receptor beta chain. This entry comes from a study of T cells in Graves' hyperthyroidism and ophthalmopathy. Researchers amplified the TCR beta CDR3 regions from RNA transcripts. Using the HTBI primer set, a first-round RT-PCR was run on the TCR CDR3. TCRdb reprocessed the multiplex PCR reads with MiXCR, giving one entry per CDR3 protein. The table records about 350,000 distinct CDR3 sequences, nearly 15% of them present only once. Material for sequencing was blood. This sequence originates from a woman aged 55-69 years with Graves' ophthalmopathy.

The DNA of the CDR3 is TGTGCCAGCAGCTTAGGGGCAGGGGGCGCAGATACGCAGTATTTT. Protein: CASSLGAGGADTQYF. The chain couples TRBV11-2 to TRBJ2-3; 8 bases map to TRBD1. The CDR3 covers 15 residues. CDR1 is SGHAT and CDR2 is FQNNGV in the germline V gene. J gave up 4 bases and V 1 base, and 4 bases lay outside the gene matches. Full variable domain (rest looked up from reference TRBV11-2 and TRBJ2-3): EAGVAQSPRYKIIEKRQSVAFWCNPISGHATLYWYQQILGQGPKLLIQFQNNGVVDDSQLPKDRFSAERLKGVDSTLKIQPAKLEDSAVYLCASSLGAGGADTQYFGPGTRLTVL.